This TCR beta chain came from a study of CD8 T cells in ankylosing spondylitis. Study-wide findings and caveats: Within ankylosing spondylitis blood, a TCR beta motif made up of eight or nine highly homologous variants appeared to be characteristic. A subset of motif variants has previously been described in the synovial fluid and blood of reactive arthritis. The authors reported significant enrichment of disease-linked clones in matched ankylosing spondylitis synovial fluid.

The authors made TCR beta libraries by quantitative 5'-RACE with molecular barcodes. TCRdb called the 5' RACE reads again in MiXCR, with one record for every CDR3 protein. The sample carries fewer than 400,000 distinct CDR3 sequences, approximately 14% recorded once. The CDR3 consists of 15 residues. CDR1 is SEHNR, CDR2 FQNEAQ, per germline (reference sequence). With 2 bases removed from V and 4 bases from J, the gap between germline ends came to 14 bases. This clonotype has only a few counts. What it binds is not known. J is TRBJ1-2 and V is TRBV7-9; D is unclear. The clonotype originates from a male donor with ankylosing spondylitis or in good health (not recorded which). The sample taken for sequencing was blood, either unsorted or a sorted T cell fraction (not recorded which). In nucleotides, the CDR3 is TGTGCCAGCAGCTTACCCGGGCCAGCTTTCTATGGCTACACCTTC. Its translation is CASSLPGPAFYGYTF.